This TCR beta chain was obtained from a study of blood T cells in healthy people across ages. The CDR3 spans 16 residues. Trimming shortened V by 5 bases and J by 0 bases, and 16 bases separated the two germline ends. Looked up from germline, CDR1 is LGHDT and CDR2 is YNNKEL (reference sequence). Per-sample yields of isolated PBMCs were at least 6 million. Then a second PCR, running about 6 to 12 cycles, was carried out with a sample-barcoded 5' primer and a J-beta primer mix. One entry per CDR3 protein, called by TCRdb with MiXCR from the 5' RACE reads. The table records under 1 million distinct CDR3 sequences, around two fifths of them present only once. This clonotype has just a few counts.

The chain uses TRBV3-1 and TRBJ2-5; D may be TRBD1 (6 bases). The sample comprised blood. This receptor was identified in a man in his sixties in good health. The CDR3 nucleotides read TGTGCCAGCAGCGCAACAGGGAGAACTTACCAAGAGACCCAGTACTTC. Translated: CASSATGRTYQETQYF.